Listed here are 22 T cell receptor beta chains from one sample, sequenced in a study of cytomegalovirus exposure and HLA in healthy donors. The PCR used 60 Vbeta and 13 Jbeta primers. Sequenced by immunoSEQ multiplex PCR; TCRdb stores in-frame clones only, minus some. The sample yields 150,000 or so clones, around four fifths seen once. Material for sequencing was PBMCs. All receptors come from a man between 18 and 29 years old in good health and CMV-seropositive.

This CDR3 reads CASSLQSGAHQETQYF. Written as DNA, the CDR3 is TGTGCCAGCAGCTTACAGAGCGGGGCCCACCAAGAGACCCAGTACTTC. This chain uses TRBV5-4 with TRBJ2-5, with 7 bases aligning to TRBD2. The CDR3 extends over 16 amino acids. Germline CDR1 reads SGHNT; CDR2 reads YYREEE (reference sequence). V was pared by 2 bases and J by 0 bases, with 7 bases of the junction left unmatched.

This chain connects TRBV29-1 to TRBJ2-1, with D possibly matching TRBD1 (6 bases). CDR3 length: 14 amino acids. Germline lookup yields CDR1 SQVTM and CDR2 ANQGSEA. V dropped 3 bases and J dropped 1 base, with 10 bases sitting between them. CDR3 nucleotides: TGCAGCGTTGAGGGGGCTGGTTCCTACAATGAGCAGTTCTTC. As protein: CSVEGAGSYNEQFF.

The chain uses TRBV5-6 and TRBJ2-7, with D maybe TRBD2 (5 bases). The germline V gene encodes CDR1 SGHDT and CDR2 YYEEEE. V lost 3 bases and J lost 2, with 15 bases in between. This CDR3 is 15 amino acids long. The CDR3 sequence is CASSWAGGPAYEQYF. In DNA, the CDR3 is TGTGCCAGCAGCTGGGCGGGCGGTCCCGCCTACGAGCAGTACTTC.

The rearrangement joins TRBV4-3 to TRBJ2-4, with 7 nucleotides matching TRBD1. The CDR3 length is 14 residues. Germline CDR1 and CDR2: LGHNA and YSLEER. Trimming took 3 bases from V and 14 from J; bases not matched to a gene: 13. The CDR3 bases are TGCGCCAGCAGCCATCCCTCGCAGGGACAGTTAAAGTACTTC. It codes for CASSHPSQGQLKYF.

V usage is TRBV10-1 and J usage is TRBJ2-2, with 7 bases lining up with TRBD2. Germline values: CDR1 WNHNN, CDR2 SYGVQD (reference sequence). V lost 4 bases and J lost 0; bases outside the gene matches: 8. This CDR3 contains 17 residues. The CDR3 sequence: CASSVASGTTNTGELFF. Here the CDR3 DNA reads TGCGCCAGCAGTGTGGCTAGCGGAACTACGAACACCGGGGAGCTGTTTTTT.

The CDR3, as DNA: TGTGCCAGCACAGGGTCGGCAGATACGCAGTATTTT. Protein product: CASTGSADTQYF. The chain carries TRBV6-5 and TRBJ2-3; tentatively, D is TRBD1 (5 bases). The CDR3 is 12 residues long. V was cut by 7 bases and J by 4 bases, with 9 bases left in between. Germline-derived CDR1 and CDR2 are MNHEY and SVGAGI.

CDR3: CASSQGSFSGGLGNEQFF. The CDR3 region has the DNA TGTGCCAGCAGCCAAGGATCCTTTTCCGGGGGGCTCGGCAATGAGCAGTTCTTC. J is TRBJ2-1 and V is TRBV4-2; tentative D call: TRBD2 (7 bases). The CDR3 consists of 18 residues. Germline V gene data show CDR1 as LGHNA and CDR2 as YNFKEQ. V was cut by 1 base and J by 6 bases, with 22 bases left in between.

This chain joins TRBV28 and TRBJ1-2, with D maybe TRBD1 (5 bases). The germline V and J ends were trimmed by 2 bases and 7 bases, with 17 bases remaining between them. Germline V CDR1 and CDR2: MDHEN, SYDVKM. There are 15 residues in the CDR3. The CDR3 DNA reads as TGTGCCAGCAGTTTAATTAGGCAGGGAAGGACTGGCTACACCTTC. This codes for CASSLIRQGRTGYTF.

The gene calls are TRBV7-2 and TRBJ2-1; TRBD2 matches at 8 bases. Germline V CDR1 and CDR2: SGHTA, FQGNSA. CDR3 length equals 14 residues. V shed 3 bases and J 8 bases; nucleotides not matched to a gene: 6. CDR3 in amino acids: CASSLSGSSDEQFF. CDR3 DNA sequence: TGTGCCAGCAGCTTGAGCGGGAGTAGTGATGAGCAGTTCTTC.

This clone has only a few counts. V is TRBV6-6 and J is TRBJ1-5; 7 bases map to TRBD1. Germline trimming cut 8 bases from V and 5 bases from J; bases unmatched to any gene: 9. This CDR3 region has 14 residues. CDR1 and CDR2 from the germline V gene are MNHNY and SVGAGI (reference sequence). The CDR3 bases are TGTGCCAGCGGCATGACAGGGCCGGATCAGCCCCAGCATTTT. Its protein is CASGMTGPDQPQHF.

J is TRBJ2-1 and V is TRBV5-4; D possibly corresponds to TRBD2 (6 bases). CDR1 is SGHNT and CDR2 is YYREEE in the germline V gene (reference sequence). The CDR3 runs 16 residues. The V gene lost 5 bases and the J gene lost 4 bases, with 19 bases spanning the gap. CDR3 nucleotides: TGTGCCAGCAGAAGAACCGGGACTGGAAATTACAATGAGCAGTTCTTC. The encoded protein is CASRRTGTGNYNEQFF. The variable domain in full, with the rest retrieved from reference TRBV5-4 and TRBJ2-1, is ETGVTQSPTHLIKTRGQQVTLRCSSQSGHNTVSWYQQALGQGPQFIFQYYREEENGRGNFPPRFSGLQFPNYSSELNVNALELDDSALYLCASRRTGTGNYNEQFFGPGTRLTVL.

The V gene is TRBV6-1, the J gene TRBJ1-2; D not resolved. Per the germline V gene, CDR1 is MNHNS and CDR2 is SASEGT. There are 11 residues in the CDR3. The ends were cut back, 5 bases at V and 10 bases at J, with 11 bases in the middle. Here the CDR3 DNA reads TGTGCCAGCAGTTATCGAGGGATCTACACCTTC. Residues: CASSYRGIYTF.

The chain employs TRBV5-4 and TRBJ1-2; possibly TRBD1 for D (5 bases). With 3 bases removed from V and 6 bases from J, the gap between germline ends came to 18 bases. The CDR3 sequence is 15 residues long. Germline V lookup: CDR1 SGHNT, CDR2 YYREEE (reference sequence). CDR3 protein: CASSYPWERGDGYTF. The CDR3 coding sequence is TGTGCCAGCAGCTACCCATGGGAAAGGGGTGATGGCTACACCTTC.

This clone was recorded once. The V gene is TRBV11-2, the J gene TRBJ2-3; a weak D match, TRBD1 (5 bases). V was trimmed by 1 base and J by 4 bases, leaving 6 bases between them. The germline gives CDR1 SGHAT, CDR2 FQNNGV. The CDR3 is made up of 13 amino acids. The CDR3 is CASSLAGSDTQYF. CDR3 nucleotides: TGTGCCAGCAGCTTAGCAGGGTCAGATACGCAGTATTTT.

This rearrangement joins TRBV15 to TRBJ1-1, with 9 bases that match TRBD1. The trim removed 3 bases at V and 5 bases at J, leaving 4 bases unmatched. This CDR3 comprises 14 residues. In germline, CDR1 is LNHNV, CDR2 YYDKDF (reference sequence). CDR3 sequence reads: CATSRGQGGTEAFF. The CDR3 region has the DNA TGTGCCACCAGCAGGGGACAGGGTGGAACTGAAGCTTTCTTT.

In its sample, this clone was seen once. The chain is built from TRBV12-5 and TRBJ2-1; tentative D call: TRBD2 (5 bases). Germline CDR1 is LGHNT and CDR2 is FRNRAP. The CDR3 is made up of 13 amino acids. Trimming stripped 6 bases from V and 5 bases from J, with 11 bases between. CDR3 protein: CASGLSGDNEQFF. The CDR3 DNA is TGTGCTAGTGGCCTCAGCGGAGACAATGAGCAGTTCTTC. The full variable domain, its missing parts supplied by reference TRBV12-5 and TRBJ2-1, is DARVTQTPRHKVTEMGQEVTMRCQPILGHNTVFWYRQTMMQGLELLAYFRNRAPLDDSGMPKDRFSAEMPDATLATLKIQPSEPRDSAVYFCASGLSGDNEQFFGPGTRLTVL.

Here the CDR3 DNA reads TGTGCCAGCAGTCGAACAGGGGGAAGCAATCAGCCCCAGCATTTT. It specifies CASSRTGGSNQPQHF. This sequence joins TRBV28 and TRBJ1-5, with TRBD1 matching 8 bases. This CDR3 has 15 amino acids. V trimming: 5 bases; J trimming: 1 base; junction bases outside the gene matches: 4. The germline V gene has CDR1 MDHEN and CDR2 SYDVKM.

The gene calls are TRBV27 and TRBJ2-3; possibly TRBD1 for D (6 bases). CDR1 is MNHEY, CDR2 SMNVEV, per germline (reference sequence). The CDR3 sequence is 16 residues long. Trimming shortened V by 0 bases and J by 3 bases, and 13 bases separated the two germline ends. DNA of the CDR3: TGTGCCAGCAGTTTATCATCTGGGGGCAGAACAGATACGCAGTATTTT. This sequence encodes CASSLSSGGRTDTQYF.

The chain links TRBV5-1 to TRBJ2-7; TRBD1 might be the D (5 bases). The CDR3 length is 16 residues. V was shortened by 4 bases and J by 3 bases, with 20 bases between the two germline ends. Germline V lookup: CDR1 SGHRS, CDR2 YFSETQ. CDR3 amino acids: CASSPTVKTEFYEQYF. The CDR3 DNA reads TGCGCCAGCAGCCCGACGGTTAAGACAGAGTTCTACGAGCAGTACTTC.

The chain uses TRBV4-1 and TRBJ2-1; 10 nucleotides line up with TRBD2. Germline V gives CDR1 MGHRA, CDR2 YSYEKL. The CDR3 loop spans 15 amino acids. Trimming cost V 4 bases and J 1 base; bases outside gene matches: 1. CDR3 amino acids: CASSPSGRSYNEQFF. CDR3 nucleotides: TGCGCCAGCAGCCCTAGCGGGAGATCCTACAATGAGCAGTTCTTC.

The rearrangement links TRBV18 to TRBJ2-3; D call uncertain. V was trimmed by 3 bases and J by 2 bases, leaving 9 bases between them. The CDR3 extends over 14 amino acids. The V gene's germline CDR1 is KGHSH and CDR2 LQKENI. This chain's CDR3 is CASSPLKPTDTQYF. CDR3 coding DNA: TGTGCCAGCTCACCCTTGAAGCCCACAGATACGCAGTATTTT.

The chain is built from TRBV4-3 and TRBJ1-5, with 8 bases identical to TRBD1. Per the germline V gene, CDR1 is LGHNA and CDR2 is YSLEER. Losses at the gene ends were 8 bases for V and 1 base for J; bases not matched to a gene: 4. The CDR3 is 14 residues long. This CDR3 is CASGNRGSNQPQHF. The CDR3, as DNA: TGCGCCAGCGGTAACAGGGGGAGCAATCAGCCCCAGCATTTT.